Below, 28 T cell receptor beta chains from the same sample are listed, as sequenced in a study of blood T cell repertoires in COVID-19. The protocol was immunoSEQ multiplex PCR, while the TCRdb copy is restricted to in-frame clones and leaves out a portion. The table has 160,000 or so clones, roughly 88% seen once. Input material: peripheral blood. The receptors were sampled from a man aged 18-30 years with acute or convalescent COVID-19.

The CDR3 DNA reads as TGTGCCAGCAGGGATTTGGGAGGGACCGACTATGGCTACACCTTC. This translates into CASRDLGGTDYGYTF. This sequence joins TRBV27 and TRBJ1-2; weak D call: TRBD1 (5 bases). The germline gives CDR1 MNHEY, CDR2 SMNVEV (reference sequence). The CDR3 runs to 15 residues. Trimming took off 6 bases at V and 3 bases at J, with 17 bases between the two ends.

The chain employs TRBV4-1 and TRBJ2-5; TRBD2 is a possible D gene (6 bases). The V end lost 0 bases, the J end lost 3 bases, and 14 bases lay between the germline ends. CDR1 is MGHRA, CDR2 YSYEKL, per germline. The CDR3 length is 16 residues. The CDR3 coding sequence is TGCGCCAGCAGCCAAGATGCGGCGGGGTTAAAAGAGACCCAGTACTTC. Encoded protein: CASSQDAAGLKETQYF.

This chain connects TRBV29-1 to TRBJ2-1, with 11 positions matching TRBD2. CDR1 SQVTM and CDR2 ANQGSEA come from the germline V gene. There are 14 residues in the CDR3. V shed 7 bases, J shed 4 bases, and the junction held 6 bases outside the gene matches. CDR3 DNA sequence: TGCAGCGGGAACTTAGCGGGAGGGTACAATGAGCAGTTCTTC. This encodes CSGNLAGGYNEQFF.

About this clone itself: Additional DNA sequences in this sample encode the identical CDR3. This chain joins TRBV5-1 and TRBJ1-2; 9 bases match TRBD1. Germline CDR1 reads SGHRS; CDR2 reads YFSETQ. The CDR3 runs 13 residues. Trimming cost V 3 bases and J 5 bases; bases outside gene matches: 2. The CDR3 sequence: CASSSGQGYGYTF. The CDR3 DNA follows: TGCGCCAGCAGCTCGGGACAGGGATATGGCTACACCTTC.

This sequence joins TRBV25-1 and TRBJ1-2; possibly TRBD1 for D (6 bases). From germline, CDR1 is MGHDK and CDR2 SYGVNS. V lost 7 bases, J lost 4 bases, and 19 bases lay in between. The CDR3 extends over 15 amino acids. DNA for the CDR3: TGTGCCAGCAAACCGCCGGGACACCTACCCTATGGCTACACCTTC. Its translation is CASKPPGHLPYGYTF.

The chain uses TRBV10-2 and TRBJ1-4; 9 bases line up with TRBD1. This CDR3 spans 17 amino acids. The germline V gene encodes CDR1 WSHSY and CDR2 SAAADI. Germline trimming cut 6 bases from V and 0 bases from J; bases unmatched to any gene: 8. CDR3 in DNA: TGCGCCAGCAGGGAAAGGACAGGGGAAGCAACTAATGAAAAACTGTTTTTT. Protein product: CASRERTGEATNEKLFF.

The V gene is TRBV14, the J gene TRBJ2-1; 8 bases map to TRBD2. Looked up from germline, CDR1 is SGHDN and CDR2 is FVKESK. V dropped 5 bases and J dropped 2; count of bases not matched to a gene: 2. The CDR3 has 14 residues. This CDR3 reads CASSLAGTYNEQFF. The CDR3 DNA reads as TGTGCCAGCAGCTTAGCGGGAACCTACAATGAGCAGTTCTTC.

This sequence joins TRBV19 and TRBJ1-2; 10 nucleotides line up with TRBD1. The germline gives CDR1 LNHDA, CDR2 SQIVND (reference sequence). This CDR3 has 15 residues. With 2 bases clipped from V and 7 bases from J, the junction kept 7 bases outside the gene matches. The CDR3 reads CASSIRRDRGGGYTF. The CDR3 DNA reads TGTGCCAGTAGTATACGCCGGGACAGGGGAGGTGGCTACACCTTC. The whole variable domain, remainder taken from reference TRBV19 and TRBJ1-2, is DGGITQSPKYLFRKEGQNVTLSCEQNLNHDAMYWYRQDPGQGLRLIYYSQIVNDFQKGDIAEGYSVSREKKESFPLTVTSAQKNPTAFYLCASSIRRDRGGGYTFGSGTRLTVV.

The chain carries TRBV12-3 or TRBV12-4 and TRBJ2-3, with TRBD1 identical over 9 bases. The CDR3 has 13 amino acids. The V gene end was trimmed by 6 bases and the J gene end by 7 bases; junction bases not matched to a gene: 5. The CDR3 region has the DNA TGTGCCAGCAGCTTCGGGACAGGGAATACGCAGTATTTT. Its protein is CASSFGTGNTQYF.

Turning to this clone: A read error may produce the germline difference seen at one junction end. The sample holds other DNA sequences that translate to the same CDR3. The chain recombines TRBV25-1 with TRBJ2-1; 7 bases are a match to TRBD2. Per germline, CDR1 MGHDK and CDR2 SYGVNS. The CDR3 totals 14 residues. CDR3 DNA: TGCGCCAGCAGTACGAGCGGGACCAACAATGAGCAGTTCTTC. It is translated as CASSTSGTNNEQFF.

The chain uses TRBV5-1 and TRBJ1-1, with 11 positions matching TRBD1. Losses at the gene ends were 4 bases for V and 1 base for J; bases not matched to a gene: 18. Germline V gene lookup returns CDR1 SGHRS and CDR2 YFSETQ. The CDR3 length is 20 residues. DNA of the CDR3: TGCGCCAGCAGCATCAACCAGCCCAGGACAGGGGGCTCCGAGAACACTGAAGCTTTCTTT. Its translation: CASSINQPRTGGSENTEAFF.

The chain recombines TRBV19 with TRBJ1-2, with no clear D. The germline V gene encodes CDR1 LNHDA and CDR2 SQIVND (reference sequence). V was clipped by 3 bases and J by 4 bases, with 12 bases between them. The CDR3 covers 14 residues. CDR3 nucleotides: TGTGCCAGTAGTATCGGGGATACCGTCTATGGCTACACCTTC. It codes for CASSIGDTVYGYTF.

The J gene is TRBJ2-1, the V gene TRBV27; D might be TRBD1 (6 bases). Trimming removed 3 bases from V and 4 bases from J, with 13 bases in between. CDR3 size: 15 residues. Germline lookup yields CDR1 MNHEY and CDR2 SMNVEV (reference sequence). CDR3 loop: CASSLPGQGYNEQFF. As DNA, the CDR3 is TGTGCCAGCAGTTTGCCGGGGCAGGGGTACAATGAGCAGTTCTTC.

V is TRBV7-9 and J is TRBJ1-1; possibly TRBD1 for D (5 bases). V lost 2 bases to trimming and J lost 5 bases, with 9 bases between them. CDR3 length equals 13 residues. The germline V gene encodes CDR1 SEHNR and CDR2 FQNEAQ (reference sequence). The CDR3 bases are TGTGCCAGCAGCTTACAGGGTGAGACTGAAGCTTTCTTT. Its protein product is CASSLQGETEAFF.

The V gene is TRBV18, the J gene TRBJ1-1; possible D gene TRBD1, 5 bases. CDR1 and CDR2 from the germline V gene are KGHSH and LQKENI. V dropped 3 bases and J dropped 3 bases, with 17 bases sitting between them. The CDR3 contains 16 residues. The DNA of the CDR3 is TGTGCCAGCTCACCGTCTCGCAGGGCGAGAGACACTGAAGCTTTCTTT. Translated: CASSPSRRARDTEAFF.

J is TRBJ2-3 and V is TRBV25-1; D unclear. The CDR3 is 11 amino acids. Per germline, CDR1 MGHDK and CDR2 SYGVNS. The germline V and J ends were trimmed by 4 bases and 5 bases, with 4 bases remaining between them. The CDR3 sequence is CASSARDTQYF. Here the CDR3 DNA reads TGTGCCAGCAGTGCTAGAGATACGCAGTATTTT.

The chain has TRBV10-3 and TRBJ1-5, with D possibly TRBD1 on 5 matching bases. The CDR3 contains 13 residues. The V gene's germline CDR1 is ENHRY and CDR2 SYGVKD. V shed 5 bases and J shed 5 bases, with 10 bases lying between them. Written as DNA, the CDR3 is TGTGCCATCAGTAGTTGGGGGGATCAGCCCCAGCATTTT. It encodes CAISSWGDQPQHF.

As to this clone: In the same sample, other DNA sequences code for this CDR3. The chain couples TRBV30 to TRBJ2-3, with 9 bases aligning to TRBD2. V shed 1 base and J 0 bases; nucleotides not matched to a gene: 2. CDR1 and CDR2 from the germline V gene are GTSNPN and SVGIG (reference sequence). The CDR3 length is 15 residues. In DNA, the CDR3 is TGTGCCTGGAGTGGGCTAGCGGGGAGCACAGATACGCAGTATTTT. This translates into CAWSGLAGSTDTQYF.

The V call is TRBV29-1, the J call TRBJ2-3, with TRBD1 matching over 7 bases. V lost 0 bases and J lost 6; bases outside the gene matches: 6. The CDR3 spans 14 residues. Germline V gives CDR1 SQVTM, CDR2 ANQGSEA. CDR3 nucleotides: TGCAGCGTTGAAGACACAGGGGAATCGGATACGCAGTATTTT. This encodes CSVEDTGESDTQYF.

This clone was counted once. The chain uses TRBV30 and TRBJ1-1; D may be TRBD1 (6 bases). Germline loops: CDR1 GTSNPN, CDR2 SVGIG (reference sequence). The V end lost 3 bases, the J end lost 5 bases, and 10 bases lay between the germline ends. CDR3 size: 12 residues. This CDR3 is CAWSRGGTEAFF. In DNA form, the CDR3 reads TGTGCCTGGAGCAGGGGTGGAACTGAAGCTTTCTTT.

The chain joins TRBV18 to TRBJ2-6, with 10 positions matching TRBD1. This CDR3 spans 16 amino acids. Germline CDR1 is KGHSH and CDR2 is LQKENI. V dropped 4 bases and J dropped 2; count of bases not matched to a gene: 2. CDR3: CASSRDRGAGANVLTF. The CDR3 coding sequence is TGTGCCAGCTCACGGGACAGGGGCGCTGGGGCCAACGTCCTGACTTTC.

This chain uses TRBV3-1 (or the pseudogene TRBV3-2) with TRBJ1-5, with 7 nucleotides matching TRBD1. Unmatched junction bases numbered 11, after V lost 5 bases and J lost 7 bases. Germline loops: CDR1 LGHDT, CDR2 YNNKEL (reference sequence). The CDR3 has 15 amino acids. The CDR3: CASSDSRDSTQPQHF. The CDR3 region has the DNA TGTGCCAGCAGCGACTCCCGGGACAGCACACAGCCCCAGCATTTT.

This chain connects TRBV18 to TRBJ2-7; TRBD1 is a possible D gene (6 bases). This CDR3 is built from 14 residues. Trimming pared 4 bases from V and 0 bases from J, leaving 10 bases between. The germline CDR1 and CDR2 sequences are KGHSH and LQKENI. Written as DNA, the CDR3 is TGTGCCAGCTCACAAGGACAGATCTCCTACGAGCAGTACTTC. It is translated as CASSQGQISYEQYF. Together with reference TRBV18 and TRBJ2-7, the CDR3 gives the full variable domain: NAGVMQNPRHLVRRRGQEARLRCSPMKGHSHVYWYRQLPEEGLKFMVYLQKENIIDESGMPKERFSAEFPKEGPSILRIQQVVRGDSAAYFCASSQGQISYEQYFGPGTRLTVT.

This clone was observed once. This sequence joins TRBV29-1 and TRBJ1-3; 10 bases are a match to TRBD1. Germline CDR1 SQVTM, CDR2 ANQGSEA. The CDR3 contains 14 residues. The V segment lost 7 bases and the J segment 1 base; nucleotides outside the gene matches: 4. The CDR3 loop is CSAEDRGSGNTIYF. CDR3 coding DNA: TGCAGCGCCGAGGACAGGGGGTCTGGAAACACCATATATTTT.

This clone was seen only once. The chain is built from TRBV7-2 and TRBJ1-1; the D is unclear. This CDR3 has 13 amino acids. V was clipped by 5 bases and J by 2 bases, with 9 bases between them. The V gene's germline CDR1 is SGHTA and CDR2 FQGNSA. DNA of the CDR3: TGTGCCAGCAGCCGATACACAAACACTGAAGCTTTCTTT. Its translation: CASSRYTNTEAFF.

The chain is built from TRBV27 and TRBJ2-5; perhaps TRBD1 as D (6 bases). Germline V gene sequence: CDR1 MNHEY, CDR2 SMNVEV (reference sequence). V lost 3 bases and J lost 3, with 8 bases in between. The CDR3 consists of 13 residues. DNA for the CDR3: TGTGCCAGCAGTTTCTACAGGGAAGAGACCCAGTACTTC. This gives the protein CASSFYREETQYF.

The rearrangement links TRBV10-2 to TRBJ2-7, with a tentative D call TRBD1 (5 bases). V lost 6 bases to trimming and J lost 5 bases, with 20 bases between them. The CDR3 is 15 residues long. Germline loops: CDR1 WSHSY, CDR2 SAAADI. CDR3 sequence (DNA): TGCGCCAGCAGGCCAGGGTCCGGGTCCGTAAACGAGCAGTACTTC. Its protein is CASRPGSGSVNEQYF.

V gene TRBV19 combines with J gene TRBJ1-2, with no clear D. Trimming removed 7 bases from V and 3 bases from J, with 18 bases in between. Germline V gives CDR1 LNHDA, CDR2 SQIVND (reference sequence). This CDR3 has 15 residues. CDR3 DNA sequence: TGTGCCAGTAACCCTCCAGGTCTACAGCACTATGGCTACACCTTC. Amino acid sequence: CASNPPGLQHYGYTF.